In its sample, the clone carrying this TCR beta chain was seen a few times. A second about 6 to 12 cycle PCR used barcoded and J-beta primers. TCRdb re-called the 5' RACE reads with MiXCR, one entry per CDR3 protein. The table has over 1,300,000 distinct CDR3 sequences, approximately 59% seen once. This sample stems from a study of blood T cells in healthy people across ages. The germline CDR1 and CDR2 sequences are KGHSH and LQKENI. The CDR3 has 15 residues. With 3 bases removed from V and 1 base from J, the gap between germline ends came to 7 bases. Per-sample yields of isolated PBMCs were at least 7 million.

This chain uses TRBV18 with TRBJ2-6; D unresolved. The receptor was isolated from a young man in good health. The sample taken for sequencing was blood. The CDR3 DNA is TGTGCCAGCTCACCGCTAGGTTCTGGGGCCAACGTCCTGACTTTC. It translates to CASSPLGSGANVLTF.